Presented here are 10 T cell receptor beta chains from one specimen sequenced in a study of T cell responses to AZD1222 COVID-19 vaccine (dated by TCRdb to about 2021). The sample's time point label, in plain terms: about 28 days (+/-7) after the second vaccine dose. Libraries came from the immunoSEQ multiplex PCR assay. The table comes from immuneACCESS by way of TCRdb, which keeps in-frame sequences with V and J called. Part of the clones is missing from these tables; in studies checked, under half for an unresolved V gene and the rest for unknown reasons. The sample records more than 20,000 clones, roughly 87% of which are singletons. The top ten constitute approximately 30% of the sample. Here the sequenced sample was peripheral blood, taken 28 days after the second AZD1222 dose. These receptors were collected from an adult who received the AZD1222 COVID-19 vaccine.

This clone was detected once. The DNA for the CDR3 is TGTGCCAGCAGCCTCACGTGGGAAGAGACCCAGTACTTC. It codes for CASSLTWEETQYF. The V call is TRBV7-3, the J call TRBJ2-5; no definite D call. The germline CDR1 and CDR2 sequences are SGHTA and FQGTGA. Trimming pared 5 bases from V and 3 bases from J, leaving 10 bases between. The CDR3 spans 13 residues.

The rearrangement uses TRBV7-2 and TRBJ1-4, with a tentative D call TRBD1 (5 bases). The CDR3 runs 14 residues. Trimming cost V 3 bases and J 8 bases, with 13 bases left between them. Germline V gene sequence: CDR1 SGHTA, CDR2 FQGNSA. Written as DNA, the CDR3 is TGTGCCAGCAGCTTTCAAGGGGCAGAGGAAAAACTGTTTTTT. Translating it yields CASSFQGAEEKLFF.

This chain links TRBV2 with TRBJ2-2, with D perhaps matching TRBD1 (5 bases). The CDR3 has 14 residues. Deletions cut 7 bases from V and 0 bases from J, with 9 bases between. Germline CDR1 reads SNHLY; CDR2 reads FYNNEI. CDR3 amino acids: CASKATANTGELFF. The DNA of the CDR3 is TGTGCCAGCAAGGCGACAGCGAACACCGGGGAGCTGTTTTTT.

The CDR3 nucleotides are TGCGCCAGCAGCTTAAGTAGAACCGGGGAGCTGTTTTTT. Protein product: CASSLSRTGELFF. The V call is TRBV5-1, the J call TRBJ2-2; no reliable D call. Germline V gene data show CDR1 as SGHRS and CDR2 as YFSETQ. This CDR3 has 13 residues. The V and J ends lost 2 bases and 5 bases respectively, with 7 bases between them.

The rearrangement joins TRBV2 to TRBJ2-1; a possible D gene is TRBD2 (6 bases). Trimming removed 5 bases from V and 6 bases from J, with 14 bases in between. The CDR3 contains 14 residues. Germline V gene lookup returns CDR1 SNHLY and CDR2 FYNNEI. This CDR3 reads CASSLRLGSNEQFF. CDR3 DNA sequence: TGTGCCAGCAGTCTCCGACTAGGTAGCAATGAGCAGTTCTTC.

The chain couples TRBV2 to TRBJ2-1, with D unresolved. The CDR3 totals 11 residues. Germline CDR1 and CDR2: SNHLY and FYNNEI. Trimming pared 6 bases from V and 5 bases from J, leaving 5 bases between. This CDR3 reads CASRYHNEQFF. The DNA of the CDR3 is TGTGCCAGCAGGTACCACAATGAGCAGTTCTTC.

The chain joins TRBV5-6 to TRBJ1-1, with D tentatively TRBD1 (6 bases). Germline lookup yields CDR1 SGHDT and CDR2 YYEEEE. This CDR3 has 15 amino acids. V was cut by 4 bases and J by 3 bases, with 16 bases left in between. The CDR3 reads CASSPTQGTYTEAFF. As DNA, the CDR3 is TGTGCCAGCAGCCCGACACAGGGCACGTACACTGAAGCTTTCTTT.

J is TRBJ2-1 and V is TRBV9; a possible D gene is TRBD2 (5 bases). V lost 3 bases to trimming and J lost 2 bases, with 12 bases between them. The germline V gene has CDR1 SGDLS and CDR2 YYNGEE. This CDR3 comprises 15 residues. As DNA, the CDR3 is TGTGCCAGCAGCGCCGTAGCGTTCGCCTACAATGAGCAGTTCTTC. It yields the protein CASSAVAFAYNEQFF.

This sequence joins TRBV4-1 and TRBJ1-5; D call uncertain. CDR1 and CDR2 (germline): MGHRA, YSYEKL. Trimming cost V 2 bases and J 5 bases, with 10 bases left between them. The CDR3 runs to 14 residues. The CDR3 coding sequence is TGCGCCAGCAGCCAAAGGGCGGAAGATCAGCCCCAGCATTTT. As protein: CASSQRAEDQPQHF.

The rearrangement links TRBV14 to TRBJ1-5; no firm D call. Trimming left V 0 bases short and J 4 bases short, with 4 bases between. The CDR3 runs 13 residues. CDR1 and CDR2 from the germline V gene are SGHDN and FVKESK. The CDR3 bases are TGTGCCAGCAGCCAAGATTTGAATCAGCCCCAGCATTTT. It specifies CASSQDLNQPQHF.